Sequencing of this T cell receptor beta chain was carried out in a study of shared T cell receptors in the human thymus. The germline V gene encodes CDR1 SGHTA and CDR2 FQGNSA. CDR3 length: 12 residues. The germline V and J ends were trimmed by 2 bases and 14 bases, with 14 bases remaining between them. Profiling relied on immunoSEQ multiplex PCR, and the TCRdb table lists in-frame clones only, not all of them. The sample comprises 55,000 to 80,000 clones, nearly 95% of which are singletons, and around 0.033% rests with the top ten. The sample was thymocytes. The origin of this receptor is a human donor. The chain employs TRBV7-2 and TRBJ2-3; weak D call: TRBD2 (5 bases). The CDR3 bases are TGTGCCAGCAGCTTACATCCGGGGATAGGGTATTTT. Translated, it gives CASSLHPGIGYF.